The 12 T cell receptor beta chains listed next were all sequenced from one sample in a study of CD8+CD57+ T cells in acquired aplastic anemia. Researchers used genomic DNA as the template to profile TCR beta VDJ and CDR3. TCRdb ran MiXCR on the reads and lists one entry per CDR3 protein. The top ten hold approximately 2.6% of the sample, which has 95,000 to 150,000 distinct CDR3 sequences, over 30% seen once. For sequencing, patients were chosen who had shown expansion of CD8+CD57+ cells by flow cytometry. Sequencing used sorted CD4+, CD8+, or CD8+CD57+ T cells (not recorded which) from PBMCs. The receptors come from a human donor with aplastic anemia.

This clonotype was detected many times. The chain couples TRBV6-1 to TRBJ1-2; 7 bases map to TRBD1. The length of the CDR3 is 14 residues. The V gene's germline CDR1 is MNHNS and CDR2 SASEGT. With 6 bases clipped from V and 4 bases from J, the junction kept 8 bases outside the gene matches. In DNA form, the CDR3 reads TGTGCCAGCAGAACCGGGACAGAGATCTATGGCTACACCTTC. This codes for CASRTGTEIYGYTF.

Comments on this clonotype: An end of the junction does not agree with germline; a read error may underlie this. V usage is TRBV6-2 or TRBV6-3 and J usage is TRBJ1-5; D unclear. The CDR3 is 16 residues long. Germline V gene sequence: CDR1 MNHEY, CDR2 SVGEGT. The CDR3 nucleotides are TGTCCCAGCAGTTATTCCGGACTTGTAAGCAATCAGCCCCAGCATTTT. Translating gives CPSSYSGLVSNQPQHF.

The chain has TRBV19 and TRBJ2-7, with 7 bases matching TRBD1. The ends lost 3 bases at V and 7 bases at J; junction bases unmatched: 6. Germline V lookup: CDR1 LNHDA, CDR2 SQIVND (reference sequence). The CDR3 has 13 amino acids. As DNA, the CDR3 is TGTGCCAGTAGTATGTTAGGGGGCAAGGAGCAGTACTTC. Protein sequence: CASSMLGGKEQYF.

In its sample, this clonotype was seen once. The chain links TRBV7-3 to TRBJ2-2; D not certain. Per germline, CDR1 SGHTA and CDR2 FQGTGA. Trimming took 2 bases from V and 6 from J, leaving 10 bases between them. The CDR3 is 14 residues long. CDR3 sequence reads: CASSLGVWSGELFF. The CDR3 nucleotides read TGTGCCAGCAGCTTAGGAGTGTGGTCCGGGGAGCTGTTTTTT.

This clonotype occurred many times. This chain links TRBV10-3 with TRBJ2-6; D tentatively fits TRBD1 or TRBD2 (5 bases each). Germline V gene sequence: CDR1 ENHRY, CDR2 SYGVKD. The CDR3 is made up of 16 amino acids. V gave up 3 bases and J gave up 4 bases, with 13 bases separating them. The CDR3 DNA is TGTGCCATCAGTGAATCGCAGGGACCGGGGGCCAACGTCCTGACTTTC. Translated: CAISESQGPGANVLTF.

This clonotype was seen repeatedly, ten times or more. V and J are TRBV3-1 and TRBJ2-3; D gene ambiguous. Germline CDR1 LGHDT, CDR2 YNNKEL (reference sequence). The CDR3 extends over 12 amino acids. V lost 4 bases to trimming and J lost 9 bases, with 11 bases between them. CDR3 sequence reads: CASSLSDGTQYF. The CDR3 nucleotides read TGTGCCAGCAGCCTCTCAGACGGCACGCAGTATTTT.

This clonotype has only a few counts. The chain employs TRBV5-1 and TRBJ2-2; D is unresolved. V was clipped by 0 bases and J by 6 bases, with 15 bases between them. This CDR3 is built from 16 residues. Germline-derived CDR1 and CDR2 are SGHRS and YFSETQ. CDR3 DNA: TGCGCCAGCAGCTTGGCCCCAGGAACCAGCGCCGGGGAGCTGTTTTTT. This translates into CASSLAPGTSAGELFF.

The sample holds many counts of this clonotype. This rearrangement joins TRBV11-2 to TRBJ2-7; 12 nucleotides line up with TRBD2. After removal of 2 bases from V and 3 bases from J, the junction contained 11 bases not matched to a gene. This CDR3 contains 18 residues. The V gene's germline CDR1 is SGHAT and CDR2 FQNNGV. CDR3 protein: CASSLPSGTSGSIYEQYF. The CDR3 bases are TGTGCCAGCAGCTTACCCTCCGGGACTAGCGGGTCGATCTACGAGCAGTACTTC.

This clonotype has ten or more counts. The chain uses TRBV11-2 and TRBJ2-7; the D gene is possibly TRBD2 (6 bases). The CDR3 covers 13 residues. The ends were cut back, 7 bases at V and 9 bases at J, with 19 bases in the middle. CDR1 is SGHAT, CDR2 FQNNGV, per germline. DNA for the CDR3: TGTGCCAGCACCCCCCGGGACTTTTCGGGGCAGTACTTC. Its translation: CASTPRDFSGQYF. Full variable domain (rest looked up from reference TRBV11-2 and TRBJ2-7): EAGVAQSPRYKIIEKRQSVAFWCNPISGHATLYWYQQILGQGPKLLIQFQNNGVVDDSQLPKDRFSAERLKGVDSTLKIQPAKLEDSAVYLCASTPRDFSGQYFGPGTRLTVT.

This clonotype was seen only a few times. This chain uses TRBV30 with TRBJ1-1; D remains unclear. The V and J ends lost 4 bases and 2 bases respectively, with 11 bases between them. Germline CDR1 GTSNPN, CDR2 SVGIG (reference sequence). This CDR3 has 13 residues. The CDR3 here is CAWTKGGNTEAFF. As DNA, the CDR3 is TGTGCCTGGACAAAGGGAGGAAACACTGAAGCTTTCTTT.

The chain combines TRBV7-9 with TRBJ2-7; 7 positions match TRBD1. J gave up 3 bases and V 1 base, and 3 bases lay outside the gene matches. The CDR3 sequence is 14 residues long. CDR1 and CDR2 (germline): SEHNR, FQNEAQ (reference sequence). CDR3 in amino acids: CASSLGGQFYEQYF. The CDR3 DNA reads TGTGCCAGCAGCTTAGGGGGACAGTTCTACGAGCAGTACTTC.

This clonotype showed up many times. The rearrangement joins TRBV12-3 or TRBV12-4 to TRBJ2-7; perhaps TRBD1 as D (5 bases). There are 12 residues in the CDR3. CDR3 in amino acids: CASSLGVGEQYV. The DNA for the CDR3 is TGTGCCAGCAGCTTAGGGGTGGGGGAGCAGTACGTC.